The 9 T cell receptor beta chains below all came from one sample that was sequenced in a study of blood T cell repertoires in COVID-19. Clones were sequenced by immunoSEQ multiplex PCR, and TCRdb holds only the in-frame ones, with some missing. The sample has about 200,000 clones; 80% to 90% are singletons. Sequenced: PBMCs or T cells enriched from blood (not recorded which). The receptors shown here come from a woman aged 25 to 39 who had been exposed to COVID-19.

The J gene is TRBJ1-3, the V gene TRBV6-1; D perhaps matches TRBD1 (6 bases). This CDR3 is built from 16 residues. The V end was cut by 0 bases, the J end by 2 bases, with 11 bases between. The germline CDR1 and CDR2 sequences are MNHNS and SASEGT. The CDR3 DNA is TGTGCCAGCAGTGAAGCATGGGGGGGCCCTGGAAACACCATATATTTT. It translates to CASSEAWGGPGNTIYF.

The chain employs TRBV5-6 and TRBJ2-2; unclear D gene. V was shortened by 5 bases and J by 2 bases, with 19 bases between the two germline ends. CDR3 length equals 17 residues. CDR1 is SGHDT and CDR2 is YYEEEE in the germline V gene. The DNA for the CDR3 is TGTGCCAGCAGTCCACCCCCCTGGCTAGAAAACACCGGGGAGCTGTTTTTT. Residues: CASSPPPWLENTGELFF.

The chain carries TRBV2 and TRBJ1-3; 7 positions match TRBD1. CDR3 length: 15 residues. Losses at the gene ends were 11 bases for V and 0 bases for J; bases not matched to a gene: 10. CDR1 and CDR2 (germline): SNHLY, FYNNEI. CDR3 sequence reads: CAYRRDSSSGNTIYF. The CDR3 DNA reads as TGTGCCTATCGACGGGACAGCTCCTCTGGAAACACCATATATTTT.

The chain is built from TRBV5-6 and TRBJ2-6, with TRBD1 matching over 9 bases. The V and J ends lost 2 bases and 4 bases, in that order; junction bases with no gene match: 7. CDR3 length equals 17 residues. Germline lookup yields CDR1 SGHDT and CDR2 YYEEEE. The CDR3 DNA reads as TGTGCCAGCAGCTTCGGGGACAGGGTGGCCGGGGCCAACGTCCTGACTTTC. This encodes CASSFGDRVAGANVLTF.

The chain carries TRBV3-1 (or the pseudogene TRBV3-2) and TRBJ1-5; D is undetermined. Germline CDR1 LGHDT, CDR2 YNNKEL (reference sequence). The CDR3 totals 14 residues. Trimming pared 1 base from V and 6 bases from J, leaving 10 bases between. Here the CDR3 reads CASSQGQARQPQHF. CDR3 bases: TGTGCCAGCAGCCAAGGCCAGGCGCGTCAGCCCCAGCATTTT.

V is TRBV24-1 and J is TRBJ2-1; 10 bases fit TRBD2. Germline CDR1 and CDR2: KGHDR and SFDVKD. Trimming took 5 bases from V and 6 from J; bases not matched to a gene: 9. The CDR3 loop spans 16 amino acids. The CDR3 DNA follows: TGTGCCACCAGTGGGAGCGGGGGGGCACTCGTCAATGAGCAGTTCTTC. This gives the protein CATSGSGGALVNEQFF.

This clone was seen more than once but under ten times. The genes are TRBV24-1 and TRBJ2-3; 8 bases line up with TRBD1. The V gene's germline CDR1 is KGHDR and CDR2 SFDVKD. The CDR3 has 16 amino acids. The trim removed 3 bases at V and 2 bases at J, leaving 6 bases unmatched. CDR3 residues: CATSDTGGANTDTQYF. The CDR3 region has the DNA TGTGCCACCAGTGATACAGGGGGTGCTAACACAGATACGCAGTATTTT.

The rearrangement uses TRBV11-3 and TRBJ2-2; D ambiguous. V was clipped by 5 bases and J by 8 bases, with 12 bases between them. Per the germline V gene, CDR1 is SGHNT and CDR2 is YENEEA. This CDR3 has 13 residues. The CDR3, as DNA: TGTGCCAGCAGCCCGAGGCCGGTGGGGGAGCTGTTTTTT. Translating gives CASSPRPVGELFF.

J is TRBJ2-5 and V is TRBV5-1; TRBD1 agrees at 7 bases. Germline assignment: CDR1 SGHRS and CDR2 YFSETQ. V dropped 0 bases and J dropped 10; count of bases not matched to a gene: 15. This CDR3 spans 16 amino acids. For the CDR3, the DNA is TGCGCCAGCAGCTTGGGGATACAGGGGTTTATAGTGGGCCAGTACTTC. It specifies CASSLGIQGFIVGQYF.